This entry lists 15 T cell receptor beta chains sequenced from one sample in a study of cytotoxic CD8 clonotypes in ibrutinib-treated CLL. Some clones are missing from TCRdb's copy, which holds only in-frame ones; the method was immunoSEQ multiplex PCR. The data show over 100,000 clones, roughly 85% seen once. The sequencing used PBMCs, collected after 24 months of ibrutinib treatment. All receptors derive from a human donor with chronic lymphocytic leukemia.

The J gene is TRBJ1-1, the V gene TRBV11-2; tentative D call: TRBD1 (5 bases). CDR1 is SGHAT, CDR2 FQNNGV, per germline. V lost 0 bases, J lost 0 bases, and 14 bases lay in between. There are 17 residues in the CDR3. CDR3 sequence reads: CASSLDTRGFMNTEAFF. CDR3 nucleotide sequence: TGTGCCAGCAGCTTAGATACCCGGGGGTTCATGAACACTGAAGCTTTCTTT.

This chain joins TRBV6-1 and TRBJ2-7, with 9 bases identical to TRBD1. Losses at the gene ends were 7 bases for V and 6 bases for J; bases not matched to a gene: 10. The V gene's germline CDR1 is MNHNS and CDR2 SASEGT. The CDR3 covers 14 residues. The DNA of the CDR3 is TGTGCCAGCACTACAGGGGGCCCGGGGGGCGAGCAGTACTTC. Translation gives CASTTGGPGGEQYF.

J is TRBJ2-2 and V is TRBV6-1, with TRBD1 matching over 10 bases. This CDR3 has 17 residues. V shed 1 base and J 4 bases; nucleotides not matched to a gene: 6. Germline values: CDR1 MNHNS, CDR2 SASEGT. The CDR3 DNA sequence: TGTGCCAGCAGTGAAGGGGGCTGGACAGGGGGCACCGGGGAGCTGTTTTTT. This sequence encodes CASSEGGWTGGTGELFF.

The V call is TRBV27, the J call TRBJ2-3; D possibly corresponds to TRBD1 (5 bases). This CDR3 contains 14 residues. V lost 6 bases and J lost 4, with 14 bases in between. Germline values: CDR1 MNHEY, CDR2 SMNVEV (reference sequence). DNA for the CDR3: TGTGCCAGCAGCCAACTTGGGGCCGCAGATACGCAGTATTTT. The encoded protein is CASSQLGAADTQYF.

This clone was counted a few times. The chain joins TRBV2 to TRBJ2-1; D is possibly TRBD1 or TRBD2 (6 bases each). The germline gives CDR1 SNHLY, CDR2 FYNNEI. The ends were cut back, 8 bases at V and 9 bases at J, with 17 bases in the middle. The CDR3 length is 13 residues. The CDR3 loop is CASGGPRSIEQFF. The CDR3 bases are TGTGCCAGCGGGGGGCCCCGGTCCATTGAGCAGTTCTTC.

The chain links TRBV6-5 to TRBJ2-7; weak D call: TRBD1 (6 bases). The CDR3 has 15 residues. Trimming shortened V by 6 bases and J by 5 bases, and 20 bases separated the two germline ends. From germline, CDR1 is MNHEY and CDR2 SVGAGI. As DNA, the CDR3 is TGTGCCAGCAGCCGCGGACAGCCATCTCCTAACGAGCAGTACTTC. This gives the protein CASSRGQPSPNEQYF.

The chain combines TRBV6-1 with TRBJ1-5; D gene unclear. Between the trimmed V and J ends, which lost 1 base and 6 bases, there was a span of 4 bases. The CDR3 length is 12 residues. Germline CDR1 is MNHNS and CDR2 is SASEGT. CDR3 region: CASSEDGQPQHF. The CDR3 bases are TGTGCCAGCAGTGAAGACGGTCAGCCCCAGCATTTT.

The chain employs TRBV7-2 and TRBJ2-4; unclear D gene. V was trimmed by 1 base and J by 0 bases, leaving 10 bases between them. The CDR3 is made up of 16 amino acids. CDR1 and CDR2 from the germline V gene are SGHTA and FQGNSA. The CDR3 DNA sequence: TGTGCCAGCAGCTTAGAACTGCTACTAGCCAAAAACATTCAGTACTTC. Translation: CASSLELLLAKNIQYF.

CDR3 amino acids: CASSFQTGMVTDTQYF. The CDR3 DNA reads as TGCGCCAGCAGCTTCCAGACAGGGATGGTGACAGATACGCAGTATTTT. This chain connects TRBV5-1 to TRBJ2-3, with 7 positions matching TRBD1. Trimming cost V 2 bases and J 3 bases; bases outside gene matches: 9. Germline values: CDR1 SGHRS, CDR2 YFSETQ. The CDR3 loop spans 16 amino acids.

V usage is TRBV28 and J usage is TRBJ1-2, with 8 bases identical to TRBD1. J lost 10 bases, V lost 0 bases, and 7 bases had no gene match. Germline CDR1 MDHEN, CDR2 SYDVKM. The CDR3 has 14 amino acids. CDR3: CASSLWGRGLVYTF. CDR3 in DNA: TGTGCCAGCAGTTTATGGGGCAGGGGGCTGGTCTACACCTTC.

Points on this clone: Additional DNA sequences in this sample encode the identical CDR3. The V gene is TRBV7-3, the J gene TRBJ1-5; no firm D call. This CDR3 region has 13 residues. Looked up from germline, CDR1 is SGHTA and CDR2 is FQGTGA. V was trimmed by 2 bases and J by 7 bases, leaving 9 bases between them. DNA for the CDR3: TGTGCCAGCAGCTTAGGAGTAGGCCAGCCCCAGCATTTT. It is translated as CASSLGVGQPQHF.

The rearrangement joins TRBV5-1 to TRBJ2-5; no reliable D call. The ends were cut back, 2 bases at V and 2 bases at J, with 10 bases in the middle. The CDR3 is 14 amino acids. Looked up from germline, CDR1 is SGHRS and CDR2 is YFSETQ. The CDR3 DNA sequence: TGCGCCAGCAGCTTTGCCGGTCGACAAGAGACCCAGTACTTC. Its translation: CASSFAGRQETQYF.

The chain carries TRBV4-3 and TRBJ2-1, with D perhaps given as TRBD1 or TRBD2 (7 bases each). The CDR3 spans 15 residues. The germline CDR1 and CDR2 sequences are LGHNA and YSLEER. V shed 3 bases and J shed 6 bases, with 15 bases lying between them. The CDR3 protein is CASSHRQGGSNEQFF. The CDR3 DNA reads TGCGCCAGCAGCCACCGACAGGGAGGGAGCAATGAGCAGTTCTTC.

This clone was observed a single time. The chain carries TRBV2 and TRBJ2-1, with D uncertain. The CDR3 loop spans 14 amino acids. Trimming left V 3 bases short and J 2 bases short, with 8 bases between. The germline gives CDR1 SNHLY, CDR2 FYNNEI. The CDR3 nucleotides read TGTGCCAGCAGTGATGCAGCAGCCTACAATGAGCAGTTCTTC. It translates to CASSDAAAYNEQFF.

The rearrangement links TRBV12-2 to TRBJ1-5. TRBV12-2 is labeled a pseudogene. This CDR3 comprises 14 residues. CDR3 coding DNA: TGTGCAAGTAGGCGGAACCGGGACGATCAGCCCCAGCATTTT. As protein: CASRRNRDDQPQHF.